These 26 T cell receptor beta chains share one sample of origin, sequenced in a study. TCRdb recomputed calls from the RT-PCR reads with MiXCR, one row per CDR3 protein. Of approximately 720,000 distinct CDR3 sequences detected, about 14% appear once; the ten largest clones hold 3.6%. Material: memory CD4+ T cells from blood. The receptors shown here come from a female donor in good health, serving as a healthy control.

This chain connects TRBV4-2 to TRBJ2-5; D perhaps matches TRBD2 (6 bases). V gave up 3 bases and J gave up 6 bases, with 17 bases separating them. This CDR3 region has 15 residues. Germline assignment: CDR1 LGHNA and CDR2 YNFKEQ. In DNA form, the CDR3 reads TGTGCCAGCAGCCAGGACTCGGCGCGGGGAAAGACCCAGTACTTC. As protein: CASSQDSARGKTQYF.

This clonotype was counted only a few times. This sequence joins TRBV20-1 and TRBJ1-1; D gene ambiguous. Germline lookup yields CDR1 DFQATT and CDR2 SNEGSKA (reference sequence). CDR3 length: 16 residues. V was cut by 0 bases and J by 4 bases, with 18 bases left in between. The CDR3: CSARDVSAGEVTEAFF. The CDR3 DNA sequence: TGCAGTGCTAGAGATGTATCAGCAGGCGAGGTCACTGAAGCTTTCTTT.

Many counts were recorded for this clonotype. The gene calls are TRBV15 and TRBJ2-3; D not resolved. The V end was cut by 1 base, the J end by 8 bases, with 7 bases between. Per germline, CDR1 LNHNV and CDR2 YYDKDF (reference sequence). The CDR3 is 12 residues long. The CDR3 here is CATSRGTRTQYF. DNA of the CDR3: TGTGCCACCAGCAGAGGCACGCGTACGCAGTATTTT.

The chain has TRBV10-3 and TRBJ2-3; 7 bases map to TRBD2. In germline, CDR1 is ENHRY, CDR2 SYGVKD. The CDR3 totals 13 residues. The J segment lost 1 base and the V segment lost 7 bases, leaving 2 bases of the junction unmatched. This CDR3 is CAITAGGTDTQYF. The CDR3 bases are TGTGCCATCACTGCGGGGGGCACAGATACGCAGTATTTT.

The V gene is TRBV6-6, the J gene TRBJ1-5; TRBD1 matches 7 bases. This CDR3 is built from 14 residues. Losses at the gene ends were 2 bases for V and 7 bases for J; bases not matched to a gene: 5. Germline-derived CDR1 and CDR2 are MNHNY and SVGAGI (reference sequence). CDR3 sequence: CASSYGTGEQPQHF. CDR3 bases: TGTGCCAGCAGTTACGGTACAGGGGAACAGCCCCAGCATTTT.

This clonotype was counted many times. The rearrangement links TRBV10-3 to TRBJ1-2; D not certain. Germline V gives CDR1 ENHRY, CDR2 SYGVKD. V was pared by 2 bases and J by 5 bases, with 12 bases between. CDR3 length: 14 residues. CDR3 sequence (DNA): TGTGCCATCAGTGAGAGGGCAGGCAATTATGGCTACACCTTC. This codes for CAISERAGNYGYTF.

This chain uses TRBV7-2 with TRBJ2-4, with 9 bases identical to TRBD2. Per the germline V gene, CDR1 is SGHTA and CDR2 is FQGNSA. This CDR3 has 17 residues. V was clipped by 8 bases and J by 0 bases; unmatched bases: 11. The CDR3 DNA reads as TGTGCCAGCTTATTTCCGAGCGGGAGGTCAGCCAAAAACATTCAGTACTTC. Protein sequence: CASLFPSGRSAKNIQYF.

This clonotype was detected many times. CDR3 loop: CASTGGVVSPLHF. CDR3 coding DNA: TGTGCCAGCACGGGGGGGGTGGTCTCACCCCTCCACTTT. The J gene is TRBJ1-6, the V gene TRBV12-3 or TRBV12-4, with a tentative D call TRBD1 (5 bases). CDR3 length: 13 amino acids. V was trimmed by 7 bases and J by 10 bases, leaving 14 bases between them.

V and J are TRBV10-3 and TRBJ2-7, with 13 bases matching TRBD2. This CDR3 spans 13 amino acids. From germline, CDR1 is ENHRY and CDR2 SYGVKD. With 10 bases clipped from V and 5 bases from J, the junction kept 5 bases outside the gene matches. The CDR3 DNA reads as TGTGCCACGGGACTAGCGGGATCGGACGAGCAGTACTTC. Protein product: CATGLAGSDEQYF.

This clonotype was recorded a few times. The chain employs TRBV29-1 and TRBJ2-5, with D possibly called TRBD1 or TRBD2 (7 bases each). This CDR3 contains 13 residues. CDR1 is SQVTM and CDR2 is ANQGSEA in the germline V gene. With 6 bases removed from V and 7 bases from J, the gap between germline ends came to 18 bases. CDR3 region: CSVRGGLHRTQYF. For the CDR3, the DNA is TGCAGCGTCAGGGGGGGGCTCCACCGGACCCAGTACTTC.

This clonotype was counted at least ten times. This chain links TRBV29-1 with TRBJ2-1; TRBD1 aligns across 7 bases. V lost 3 bases to trimming and J lost 8 bases; unmatched junction nucleotides: 13. The CDR3 totals 15 residues. The germline gives CDR1 SQVTM, CDR2 ANQGSEA. The CDR3 spells CSVDASGGLVDEQFF. DNA of the CDR3: TGCAGCGTTGATGCCTCAGGGGGATTAGTCGATGAGCAGTTCTTC.

This clonotype has a handful of counts. V and J are TRBV7-2 and TRBJ2-1, with 14 nucleotides matching TRBD2. The CDR3 consists of 16 residues. Trimming took 1 base from V and 10 from J; bases not matched to a gene: 6. Germline lookup yields CDR1 SGHTA and CDR2 FQGNSA. The CDR3, as DNA: TGTGCCAGCAGCTTAGGAGGACTAGCGGGGGGAATCGAGCAGTTCTTC. Amino acids: CASSLGGLAGGIEQFF.

This clonotype was seen a few times. The rearrangement joins TRBV7-2 to TRBJ2-4; tentatively, D is TRBD1 (5 bases). Germline V gene lookup returns CDR1 SGHTA and CDR2 FQGNSA. Trimming shortened V by 8 bases and J by 0 bases, and 14 bases separated the two germline ends. This CDR3 contains 15 residues. CDR3 region: CASDPSGLAKNIQYF. The CDR3 nucleotides read TGTGCCAGCGACCCATCAGGGCTAGCCAAAAACATTCAGTACTTC.

The rearrangement links TRBV5-1 to TRBJ1-3; possibly TRBD1 for D (5 bases). V was clipped by 0 bases and J by 3 bases, with 10 bases between them. The germline V gene encodes CDR1 SGHRS and CDR2 YFSETQ. There are 15 residues in the CDR3. The CDR3 is CASSLDGQGGNTIYF. For the CDR3, the DNA is TGCGCCAGCAGCTTGGATGGGCAGGGTGGAAACACCATATATTTT.

A single count supports this clonotype. The CDR3 DNA reads as TGTGCCACCAGCAGAGGTGGGGCCAACGTCCTGACTTTC. Residues: CATSRGGANVLTF. The chain links TRBV15 to TRBJ2-6; D call uncertain. This CDR3 region has 13 residues. Per the germline V gene, CDR1 is LNHNV and CDR2 is YYDKDF (reference sequence). The V end lost 1 base, the J end lost 3 bases, and 1 base lay between the germline ends.

This clonotype showed up many times. J is TRBJ2-3 and V is TRBV10-3, with D perhaps TRBD2 (6 bases). The CDR3 totals 15 residues. Germline loops: CDR1 ENHRY, CDR2 SYGVKD. Trimming shortened V by 3 bases and J by 3 bases, and 13 bases separated the two germline ends. The CDR3 DNA follows: TGTGCCATCAGTGAAGACGGAGGGCCAACAGATACGCAGTATTTT. Protein: CAISEDGGPTDTQYF.

This clonotype occurred a few times. This chain joins TRBV6-4 and TRBJ1-1; D perhaps matches TRBD1 (6 bases). V lost 2 bases to trimming and J lost 9 bases, with 16 bases between them. Germline CDR1 and CDR2: MRHNA and SNTAGT. The CDR3 totals 14 residues. The DNA for the CDR3 is TGTGCCAGCAGTGACACCCCGGAGGGGGGAAAAGCTTTCTTT. Its protein product is CASSDTPEGGKAFF.

This clonotype was counted ten times or more. The V and J genes are TRBV24-1 and TRBJ1-5; 7 bases agree with TRBD1. CDR1 is KGHDR and CDR2 is SFDVKD in the germline V gene. V was clipped by 7 bases and J by 2 bases; unmatched bases: 10. This CDR3 region has 16 residues. The CDR3 here is CATSARGLAGNQPQHF. The CDR3 region has the DNA TGTGCCACCAGCGCGAGGGGGCTGGCGGGCAATCAGCCCCAGCATTTT.

There are a few counts of this clonotype. The gene calls are TRBV7-6 and TRBJ1-4; 8 bases map to TRBD1. Germline values: CDR1 SGHVS, CDR2 FNYEAQ. V trimming: 5 bases; J trimming: 8 bases; junction bases outside the gene matches: 7. There are 14 residues in the CDR3. The CDR3, as DNA: TGTGCCAGCAGCGTAGGACAGGGTGCGGAAAAACTGTTTTTT. Protein product: CASSVGQGAEKLFF.

The chain has TRBV11-3 and TRBJ2-1, with TRBD2 identical over 9 bases. CDR1 and CDR2 (germline): SGHNT, YENEEA. V trimming: 5 bases; J trimming: 6 bases; junction bases outside the gene matches: 5. The CDR3 covers 14 residues. The CDR3 coding sequence is TGTGCCAGCAGCCCTCGGACTAGCGCCAATGAGCAGTTCTTC. Translated, it gives CASSPRTSANEQFF.

The chain carries TRBV24-1 and TRBJ2-1; D call uncertain. The CDR3 covers 16 residues. V lost 4 bases and J lost 0, with 12 bases in between. Germline values: CDR1 KGHDR, CDR2 SFDVKD. CDR3 protein: CATSDPTRSSYNEQFF. CDR3 bases: TGTGCCACCAGTGACCCAACAAGAAGCTCCTACAATGAGCAGTTCTTC.

This clonotype is a singleton in its sample. The chain recombines TRBV20-1 with TRBJ1-2; D is ambiguous. The CDR3 extends over 14 amino acids. Between the trimmed V and J ends, which lost 1 base and 3 bases, there was a span of 12 bases. The germline gives CDR1 DFQATT, CDR2 SNEGSKA (reference sequence). The CDR3 region is CSARGSTADYGYTF. The CDR3 nucleotides are TGCAGTGCTAGAGGGAGTACAGCGGACTATGGCTACACCTTC.

In this sample, this clonotype turned up many times. The chain couples TRBV7-2 to TRBJ2-3; D may be TRBD2 (6 bases). Trimming removed 0 bases at V and 5 bases at J, with 9 bases between. The CDR3 runs 14 residues. From germline, CDR1 is SGHTA and CDR2 FQGNSA. The DNA for the CDR3 is TGTGCCAGCAGCTTAGCACTAGCTGTAGATACGCAGTATTTT. It is translated as CASSLALAVDTQYF.

This clonotype was recorded many times. The gene calls are TRBV5-1 and TRBJ2-5, with D perhaps matching TRBD1 (5 bases). CDR1 SGHRS and CDR2 YFSETQ come from the germline V gene. The CDR3 covers 14 residues. V was pared by 0 bases and J by 1 base, with 7 bases between. The CDR3 DNA reads as TGCGCCAGCAGCTTGGGGACATTCCAAGAGACCCAGTACTTC. Its protein is CASSLGTFQETQYF. The whole variable domain, filled in from reference TRBV5-1 and TRBJ2-5, reads KAGVTQTPRYLIKTRGQQVTLSCSPISGHRSVSWYQQTPGQGLQFLFEYFSETQRNKGNFPGRFSGRQFSNSRSEMNVSTLELGDSALYLCASSLGTFQETQYFGPGTRLLVL.

This clonotype was seen more than once but under ten times. The chain uses TRBV5-1 and TRBJ1-1; TRBD1 is a possible D gene (6 bases). Trimming cost V 0 bases and J 3 bases, with 9 bases left between them. The CDR3 runs to 14 residues. Germline lookup yields CDR1 SGHRS and CDR2 YFSETQ. CDR3 amino acids: CASSLEDSYTEAFF. DNA of the CDR3: TGCGCCAGCAGCTTGGAGGACAGTTACACTGAAGCTTTCTTT.

The genes are TRBV5-1 and TRBJ1-1; D is uncertain. The germline V and J ends were trimmed by 7 bases and 1 base, with 14 bases remaining between them. The germline V gene encodes CDR1 SGHRS and CDR2 YFSETQ. The CDR3 spans 14 residues. CDR3 nucleotides: TGCGCCAGCGAGCTTGGTGGCGGGAACACTGAAGCTTTCTTT. Translating it yields CASELGGGNTEAFF.